A selection of T cell receptor beta chains follows, all from one sample in a study of blood T cell repertoires in COVID-19. The method was immunoSEQ multiplex PCR; TCRdb's version includes in-frame clones alone and lacks a portion of them. This sample has fewer than 85,000 clones, with roughly three quarters found just once. Sequencing was done on a sample of peripheral blood. The receptors here all came from a man aged 70-80 years with COVID-19, enrolled during active disease. CDR3s include the opening cysteine and the closing phenylalanine or tryptophan. A D gene is named only where the DNA matches it firmly. Part of the rows lack a size; the others show once, few, many or a class for expanded clones.

v_gene: TRBV6-2/TRBV6-3; abundance: NA; j_gene: TRBJ1-1; d_gene: NA; len: 15; CDR3aa: CASSYGVAGYTEAFF; CDR3nt: TGTGCCAGCAGTTACGGCGTGGCGGGGTACACTGAAGCTTTCTTT
v_gene: TRBV2; abundance: few; j_gene: TRBJ2-2; d_gene: NA; len: 16; CDR3aa: CASSEVGGTGTGELFF; CDR3nt: TGTGCCAGCAGTGAGGTGGGCGGGACGGGCACCGGGGAGCTGTTTTTT
v_gene: TRBV30; abundance: few; j_gene: TRBJ2-7; d_gene: TRBD1; len: 14; CDR3aa: CAWSLQGPPYEQYF; CDR3nt: TGTGCCTGGTCCCTACAGGGGCCTCCCTACGAGCAGTACTTC
v_gene: TRBV19; abundance: NA; j_gene: TRBJ1-5; d_gene: NA; len: 15; CDR3aa: CASSPDGHPQRPQHF; CDR3nt: TGTGCCAGTAGTCCGGACGGACATCCCCAGAGGCCCCAGCATTTT
v_gene: TRBV9; abundance: NA; j_gene: TRBJ2-1; d_gene: NA; len: 12; CDR3aa: CASSSAYNEQFF; CDR3nt: TGTGCCAGCAGCTCCGCGTACAATGAGCAGTTCTTC
v_gene: TRBV6-2/TRBV6-3; abundance: NA; j_gene: TRBJ1-1; d_gene: NA; len: 14; CDR3aa: CASSYPSLKLEAFF; CDR3nt: TGTGCCAGCAGTTACCCATCCCTGAAGCTCGAAGCTTTCTTT
v_gene: TRBV3-1/TRBV3-2; abundance: few; j_gene: TRBJ2-5; d_gene: TRBD2; len: 15; CDR3aa: CASSQELAAQETQYF; CDR3nt: TGTGCCAGCAGCCAAGAGCTAGCGGCCCAAGAGACCCAGTACTTC
v_gene: TRBV3-1/TRBV3-2; abundance: NA; j_gene: TRBJ2-1; d_gene: TRBD2; len: 16; CDR3aa: CASSEVASGGYNEQFF; CDR3nt: TGTGCCAGCAGTGAAGTGGCTAGCGGGGGTTACAATGAGCAGTTCTTC
v_gene: TRBV7-9; abundance: NA; j_gene: TRBJ2-2; d_gene: NA; len: 13; CDR3aa: CASSSPHAGELFF; CDR3nt: TGTGCCAGCAGCTCCCCACATGCCGGGGAGCTGTTTTTT
v_gene: TRBV5-1; abundance: few; j_gene: TRBJ1-1; d_gene: TRBD1; len: 13; CDR3aa: CASSLDREAEAFF; CDR3nt: TGCGCCAGCAGCCTGGACAGGGAAGCTGAAGCTTTCTTT
v_gene: TRBV14; abundance: NA; j_gene: TRBJ2-7; d_gene: NA; len: 14; CDR3aa: CARPTSYDLYEQYF; CDR3nt: TGTGCCAGGCCGACTAGTTATGACCTCTACGAGCAGTACTTC
v_gene: TRBV27; abundance: NA; j_gene: TRBJ1-2; d_gene: NA; len: 16; CDR3aa: CASSLAPEVTNYGYTF; CDR3nt: TGTGCCAGCAGTTTAGCCCCCGAGGTGACTAACTATGGCTACACCTTC
v_gene: TRBV12-3/TRBV12-4; abundance: NA; j_gene: TRBJ2-1; d_gene: NA; len: 12; CDR3aa: CASSIHFGEQFF; CDR3nt: TGTGCCAGCAGTATCCACTTTGGTGAGCAGTTCTTC
v_gene: TRBV7-3; abundance: NA; j_gene: TRBJ2-1; d_gene: NA; len: 13; CDR3aa: CASSLGPHNEQFF; CDR3nt: TGTGCCAGCAGCTTAGGGCCACACAATGAGCAGTTCTTC
v_gene: TRBV10-1; abundance: once; j_gene: TRBJ1-2; d_gene: NA; len: 17; CDR3aa: CASSESRQASKALGYTF; CDR3nt: TGCGCCAGCAGTGAATCGAGACAGGCTTCCAAGGCGCTCGGCTACACCTTC
v_gene: TRBV9; abundance: NA; j_gene: TRBJ2-3; d_gene: TRBD2; len: 14; CDR3aa: CASSPREGTDTQYF; CDR3nt: TGTGCCAGCAGCCCCCGGGAGGGCACAGATACGCAGTATTTT
v_gene: TRBV18; abundance: once; j_gene: TRBJ2-1; d_gene: TRBD2; len: 16; CDR3aa: CASSPRGLAGGAEQFF; CDR3nt: TGTGCCAGCTCACCTAGGGGACTAGCGGGAGGGGCGGAGCAGTTCTTC
v_gene: TRBV5-1; abundance: NA; j_gene: TRBJ2-5; d_gene: TRBD1; len: 14; CDR3aa: CASSSGTGSETQYF; CDR3nt: TGCGCCAGCAGCTCCGGGACAGGGAGTGAGACCCAGTACTTC
v_gene: TRBV28; abundance: NA; j_gene: TRBJ1-2; d_gene: TRBD1; len: 14; CDR3aa: CASSLGTVNYGYTF; CDR3nt: TGTGCCAGCAGCTTGGGGACAGTTAACTATGGCTACACCTTC
v_gene: TRBV7-2; abundance: NA; j_gene: TRBJ1-5; d_gene: NA; len: 14; CDR3aa: CASSLVRGGQPQHF; CDR3nt: TGTGCCAGCAGCTTAGTTAGAGGGGGTCAGCCCCAGCATTTT
v_gene: TRBV27; abundance: NA; j_gene: TRBJ1-2; d_gene: NA; len: 16; CDR3aa: CASSWAGEGPTNGYTF; CDR3nt: TGTGCCAGCAGTTGGGCGGGTGAGGGCCCAACGAATGGCTACACCTTC
v_gene: TRBV5-4; abundance: NA; j_gene: TRBJ2-7; d_gene: TRBD2; len: 15; CDR3aa: CASSIGTSGTYEQYF; CDR3nt: TGTGCCAGCAGCATCGGGACTAGCGGTACCTACGAGCAGTACTTC
v_gene: TRBV6-5; abundance: once; j_gene: TRBJ2-7; d_gene: NA; len: 13; CDR3aa: CASGGYTPYEQYF; CDR3nt: TGTGCCAGCGGGGGGTATACGCCCTACGAGCAGTACTTC
v_gene: TRBV23-1; abundance: NA; j_gene: TRBJ1-5; d_gene: TRBD1; len: 17; CDR3aa: CASTRDREPSGNQPQHF; CDR3nt: TGCGCCAGCACTCGGGACAGGGAACCTTCGGGCAATCAGCCCCAGCATTTT
v_gene: TRBV5-1; abundance: once; j_gene: TRBJ1-5; d_gene: NA; len: 14; CDR3aa: CASSLGERNQPQHF; CDR3nt: TGCGCCAGCAGCTTGGGAGAACGCAATCAGCCCCAGCATTTT
v_gene: TRBV10-3; abundance: NA; j_gene: TRBJ2-7; d_gene: TRBD2; len: 14; CDR3aa: CASASQAGDYEQYF; CDR3nt: TGTGCCTCAGCCTCCCAAGCGGGAGACTACGAGCAGTACTTC
v_gene: TRBV5-6; abundance: NA; j_gene: TRBJ1-1; d_gene: NA; len: 14; CDR3aa: CASSDYPDSPEAFF; CDR3nt: TGTGCCAGCAGCGATTACCCGGACAGCCCTGAAGCTTTCTTT
v_gene: TRBV28; abundance: few; j_gene: TRBJ2-7; d_gene: NA; len: 13; CDR3aa: CASSGGFVYEQYF; CDR3nt: TGTGCCAGCAGCGGAGGGTTTGTGTACGAGCAGTACTTC
v_gene: TRBV27; abundance: once; j_gene: TRBJ2-7; d_gene: TRBD1; len: 13; CDR3aa: CASSLAGGDEQYF; CDR3nt: TGTGCCAGCAGTTTAGCAGGGGGCGACGAGCAGTACTTC
v_gene: TRBV6-5; abundance: NA; j_gene: TRBJ2-2; d_gene: TRBD1; len: 14; CDR3aa: CASNSGTGTGELFF; CDR3nt: TGTGCCAGCAACTCGGGGACAGGGACCGGGGAGCTGTTTTTT
v_gene: TRBV6-2/TRBV6-3; abundance: NA; j_gene: TRBJ2-7; d_gene: NA; len: 11; CDR3aa: CASSDAGEQYF; CDR3nt: TGTGCCAGCAGTGACGCAGGCGAGCAGTACTTC
v_gene: TRBV7-2; abundance: NA; j_gene: TRBJ2-1; d_gene: NA; len: 14; CDR3aa: CASSYLSRDNEQFF; CDR3nt: TGTGCCAGCAGCTACCTATCTCGGGACAATGAGCAGTTCTTC
v_gene: TRBV14; abundance: NA; j_gene: TRBJ2-2; d_gene: TRBD1; len: 14; CDR3aa: CASSRDSNTGELFF; CDR3nt: TGTGCCAGCAGCAGGGACAGTAACACCGGGGAGCTGTTTTTT
v_gene: TRBV28; abundance: NA; j_gene: TRBJ2-3; d_gene: NA; len: 12; CDR3aa: CASSTTPDTQYF; CDR3nt: TGTGCCAGCAGCACGACACCAGATACGCAGTATTTT